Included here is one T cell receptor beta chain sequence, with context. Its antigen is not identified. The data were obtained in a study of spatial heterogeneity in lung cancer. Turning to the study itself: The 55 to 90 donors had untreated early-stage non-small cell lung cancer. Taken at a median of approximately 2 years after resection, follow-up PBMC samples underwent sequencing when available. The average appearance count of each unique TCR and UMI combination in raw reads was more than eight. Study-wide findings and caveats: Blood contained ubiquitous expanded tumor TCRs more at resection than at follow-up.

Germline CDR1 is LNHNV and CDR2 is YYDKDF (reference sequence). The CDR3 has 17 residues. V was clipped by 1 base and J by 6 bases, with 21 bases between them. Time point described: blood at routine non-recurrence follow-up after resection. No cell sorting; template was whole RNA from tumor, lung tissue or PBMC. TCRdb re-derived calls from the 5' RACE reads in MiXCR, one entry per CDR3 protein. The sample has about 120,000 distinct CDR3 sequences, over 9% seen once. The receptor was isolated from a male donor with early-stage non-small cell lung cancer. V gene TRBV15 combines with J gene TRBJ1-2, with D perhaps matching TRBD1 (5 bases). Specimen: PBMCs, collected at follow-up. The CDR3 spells CATSRVSLRQSPDGYTF. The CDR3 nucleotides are TGTGCCACCAGCAGAGTTTCCCTAAGACAGTCGCCTGATGGCTACACCTTC.